This T cell receptor beta chain stems from a study of T cells expressing NK-cell markers. At the level of the study: Eight donors were sequenced, seven testing HCMV-seropositive and one testing seronegative. Whole-study results and caveats: NKG2C+ dominant clonotypes from 6 or 7 donors made up roughly 1.0-8% of CD8+ T cells. Where several donors were concerned, these clonotypes also led the CD3+CD56-NKG2C+ fraction.

Details on this clonotype: The antigen is not known.

TCR beta cDNA was made by 5'RACE template switching with UMIs. Following a re-call of the 5' RACE reads, TCRdb has one entry per CDR3 protein and lacks DNA. This table lists 200,000 to 300,000 distinct CDR3 sequences. This TCR was recovered from a man between 18 and 29 years old in good health. Sequences were obtained from blood T cells: a sorted CD56 or NKG2C T cell subset, CD4+ or CD8+ T cells, or bulk PBMC T cells (not recorded which).

The CDR3 sequence: CASSFPRGQTETQYF. The genes are TRBV5-5 and TRBJ2-5; with no DNA, the TCRdb D assignment of TRBD2 cannot be verified. Germline lookup yields CDR1 SGHKS and CDR2 YYEKEE (reference sequence). The CDR3 length is 15 residues. The whole variable domain, filled in from reference TRBV5-5 and TRBJ2-5, reads DAGVTQSPTHLIKTRGQQVTLRCSPISGHKSVSWYQQVLGQGPQFIFQYYEKEERGRGNFPDRFSARQFPNYSSELNVNALLLGDSALYLCASSFPRGQTETQYFGPGTRLLVL.